Presented here are 21 T cell receptor beta chains from one specimen sequenced in a study of siplizumab effects on memory and regulatory T cells. Produced via immunoSEQ multiplex PCR; TCRdb's table is partial and in-frame only. Of some 65,000 clones listed, approximately 88% are singletons. The source material was Tregs sorted from blood. All receptors derive from a human donor in good health.

The chain uses TRBV27 and TRBJ1-1; D may be TRBD1 (6 bases). The CDR3 runs to 14 residues. With 2 bases removed from V and 1 base from J, the gap between germline ends came to 8 bases. Germline CDR1 MNHEY, CDR2 SMNVEV (reference sequence). The CDR3, as DNA: TGTGCCAGCAGTTTAAGGGGACAGAACACTGAAGCTTTCTTT. This translates into CASSLRGQNTEAFF.

This clone was seen only once. This CDR3 is CASSVAPQGYNEQFF. The CDR3 DNA follows: TGTGCCAGCAGCGTAGCTCCCCAGGGCTACAATGAGCAGTTCTTC. V is TRBV9 and J is TRBJ2-1, with D tentatively TRBD1 (5 bases). CDR1 and CDR2 from the germline V gene are SGDLS and YYNGEE. Trimming removed 0 bases at V and 3 bases at J, with 10 bases between. The CDR3 is 15 amino acids.

The V call is TRBV7-9, the J call TRBJ2-3; 7 nucleotides agree with TRBD2. Germline values: CDR1 SEHNR, CDR2 FQNEAQ (reference sequence). The V and J ends lost 8 bases and 4 bases, in that order; junction bases with no gene match: 12. The CDR3 runs to 15 residues. The CDR3 DNA reads TGTGCCAGCGGACGAGGGACTATTGTCTCAGATACGCAGTATTTT. Translated, it gives CASGRGTIVSDTQYF.

This clone appeared a single time. The chain is built from TRBV7-1 and TRBJ2-7; D is ambiguous. TRBV7-1 is filed as an ORF, its function uncertain. The CDR3 loop spans 13 amino acids. Trimming took off 4 bases at V and 4 bases at J, with 11 bases between the two ends. The CDR3 region is CASSLGQEYEQYF. The CDR3 DNA reads TGTGCCAGCAGCTTAGGGCAGGAGTACGAGCAGTACTTC.

J is TRBJ2-7 and V is TRBV7-2; D might be TRBD1 (6 bases). V lost 5 bases, J lost 4 bases, and 12 bases lay in between. This CDR3 has 13 residues. From germline, CDR1 is SGHTA and CDR2 FQGNSA. The CDR3 DNA follows: TGTGCCAGCAGCCAACGCAGGGGTTACGAGCAGTACTTC. It is translated as CASSQRRGYEQYF. The variable domain in full, with the rest retrieved from reference TRBV7-2 and TRBJ2-7, is GAGVSQSPSNKVTEKGKDVELRCDPISGHTALYWYRQSLGQGLEFLIYFQGNSAPDKSGLPSDRFSAERTGGSVSTLTIQRTQQEDSAVYLCASSQRRGYEQYFGPGTRLTVT.

The genes are TRBV27 and TRBJ1-5; possibly TRBD1 for D (5 bases). CDR1 MNHEY and CDR2 SMNVEV come from the germline V gene (reference sequence). The length of the CDR3 is 16 residues. Trimming cost V 5 bases and J 0 bases, with 14 bases left between them. The CDR3 nucleotides are TGTGCCAGCAGTCCTATGGGGGGGAATAGCAATCAGCCCCAGCATTTT. Amino acid sequence: CASSPMGGNSNQPQHF.

The chain joins TRBV29-1 to TRBJ2-5; the D gene is possibly TRBD2 (6 bases). There are 15 residues in the CDR3. V was clipped by 3 bases and J by 0 bases, with 14 bases between them. The germline V gene encodes CDR1 SQVTM and CDR2 ANQGSEA. CDR3 nucleotides: TGCAGCGTTGATTATCGCGGGACGTACCAAGAGACCCAGTACTTC. It is translated as CSVDYRGTYQETQYF.

This sequence joins TRBV11-1 and TRBJ2-5; TRBD1 matches 7 bases. The CDR3 runs 13 residues. V lost 5 bases to trimming and J lost 11 bases; unmatched junction nucleotides: 11. Germline V gene data show CDR1 as SGHAT and CDR2 as FQDESV (reference sequence). CDR3 DNA sequence: TGTGCCAGCAGCCGCGGACAGGCGATCAAGCAGTACTTC. This codes for CASSRGQAIKQYF. Full variable domain (outside the CDR3, taken from reference TRBV11-1 and TRBJ2-5): EAEVAQSPRYKITEKSQAVAFWCDPISGHATLYWYRQILGQGPELLVQFQDESVVDDSQLPKDRFSAERLKGVDSTLKIQPAELGDSAMYLCASSRGQAIKQYFGPGTRLLVL.

V and J are TRBV7-6 and TRBJ2-1; TRBD2 agrees at 8 bases. With 5 bases clipped from V and 7 bases from J, the junction kept 13 bases outside the gene matches. The CDR3 runs 16 residues. CDR1 SGHVS and CDR2 FNYEAQ come from the germline V gene. CDR3 protein: CASSTQSGSGANEQFF. The DNA for the CDR3 is TGTGCCAGCAGCACCCAAAGCGGGAGTGGTGCGAATGAGCAGTTCTTC.

The V gene is TRBV7-3, the J gene TRBJ2-2; D is perhaps TRBD1 or TRBD2 (5 bases each). The CDR3 consists of 14 residues. Trimming pared 3 bases from V and 6 bases from J, leaving 11 bases between. Per germline, CDR1 SGHTA and CDR2 FQGTGA. CDR3 in amino acids: CASSLRRGAGELFF. CDR3 DNA sequence: TGTGCCAGCAGCTTGCGGAGAGGGGCCGGGGAGCTGTTTTTT. The whole variable domain, filled in from reference TRBV7-3 and TRBJ2-2, reads GAGVSQTPSNKVTEKGKYVELRCDPISGHTALYWYRQSLGQGPEFLIYFQGTGAADDSGLPNDRFFAVRPEGSVSTLKIQRTERGDSAVYLCASSLRRGAGELFFGEGSRLTVL.

The chain has TRBV5-4 and TRBJ1-2; no definite D call. Trimming took off 3 bases at V and 4 bases at J, with 16 bases between the two ends. This CDR3 spans 15 amino acids. Germline loops: CDR1 SGHNT, CDR2 YYREEE (reference sequence). In DNA, the CDR3 is TGTGCCAGCAGCTCCTCCCCAGGCTTGAGCTATGGCTACACCTTC. Translated: CASSSSPGLSYGYTF.

The CDR3 loop reads CASSLTLRGHRNTGELFF. Here the CDR3 DNA reads TGTGCCAGCAGTTTAACCCTCCGCGGACACAGAAACACCGGGGAGCTGTTTTTT. The J gene is TRBJ2-2, the V gene TRBV27, with a weak D call TRBD1 (5 bases). Trimming removed 2 bases at V and 2 bases at J, with 18 bases between. Germline assignment: CDR1 MNHEY and CDR2 SMNVEV (reference sequence). The length of the CDR3 is 18 residues.

The chain combines TRBV6-5 with TRBJ2-1; TRBD2 is a possible D gene (6 bases). The CDR3 covers 15 residues. Germline V CDR1 and CDR2: MNHEY, SVGAGI. Trimming left V 6 bases short and J 5 bases short, with 17 bases between. The CDR3 here is CASRLLGSPHNEQFF. CDR3 bases: TGTGCCAGCAGGCTCCTCGGGAGTCCCCACAATGAGCAGTTCTTC.

CDR3 in amino acids: CASSPRQGDYGQFF. CDR3 coding DNA: TGTGCCAGCTCACCAAGACAGGGGGACTACGGGCAGTTCTTC. V and J are TRBV18 and TRBJ2-1; 9 nucleotides line up with TRBD1. CDR1 KGHSH and CDR2 LQKENI come from the germline V gene. Unmatched junction bases numbered 8, after V lost 2 bases and J lost 12 bases. The CDR3 runs 14 residues.

The gene calls are TRBV28 and TRBJ2-1; maybe TRBD2 (6 bases). The CDR3 covers 14 residues. V gave up 6 bases and J gave up 3 bases, with 12 bases separating them. Per germline, CDR1 MDHEN and CDR2 SYDVKM. The CDR3 nucleotides read TGTGCCAGCAGCCGGACTAAATACTACAATGAGCAGTTCTTC. It is translated as CASSRTKYYNEQFF.

The chain uses TRBV6-5 and TRBJ1-1; D call uncertain. V lost 6 bases to trimming and J lost 7 bases, with 15 bases between them. This CDR3 spans 13 amino acids. Germline V gene lookup returns CDR1 MNHEY and CDR2 SVGAGI. The CDR3 DNA sequence: TGTGCCAGCAGGCCGCCCGGGGAGGATGAAGCTTTCTTT. It is translated as CASRPPGEDEAFF.

J is TRBJ2-7 and V is TRBV11-3, with no clear D. This CDR3 is 12 amino acids long. Germline CDR1 is SGHNT and CDR2 is YENEEA. Trimming took off 1 base at V and 3 bases at J, with 4 bases between the two ends. The CDR3 DNA follows: TGTGCCAGCAGCTTAGGCAACTACGAGCAGTACTTC. This translates into CASSLGNYEQYF.

The CDR3 nucleotides are TGTGCCAGCAGCACGGGACTAGACTACGAGCAGTACTTC. This codes for CASSTGLDYEQYF. The gene calls are TRBV9 and TRBJ2-7; 8 bases map to TRBD2. Germline CDR1 reads SGDLS; CDR2 reads YYNGEE. The CDR3 has 13 amino acids. Germline trimming cut 4 bases from V and 3 bases from J; bases unmatched to any gene: 3.

The chain carries TRBV19 and TRBJ2-4; D may correspond to TRBD1 or TRBD2 (5 bases each). Trimming left V 1 base short and J 3 bases short, with 16 bases between. This CDR3 region has 17 residues. Germline V gene lookup returns CDR1 LNHDA and CDR2 SQIVND (reference sequence). The CDR3 bases are TGTGCCAGTAGTATAGTTGGGGGACGGGTGGGCAAAAACATTCAGTACTTC. It translates to CASSIVGGRVGKNIQYF.

The genes are TRBV19 and TRBJ2-3; D remains ambiguous. The CDR3 is 13 amino acids. V shed 10 bases and J shed 1 base, with 12 bases lying between them. CDR1 is LNHDA and CDR2 is SQIVND in the germline V gene (reference sequence). The CDR3 bases are TGTGCCACAAGGGTTTCAGGCACAGATACGCAGTATTTT. Translated: CATRVSGTDTQYF.

CDR3 protein: CASSWTNTGELFF. CDR3 coding DNA: TGTGCCAGCAGCTGGACGAACACCGGGGAGCTGTTTTTT. The chain joins TRBV7-2 to TRBJ2-2; D remains ambiguous. V was shortened by 4 bases and J by 0 bases, with 3 bases between the two germline ends. The CDR3 is 13 amino acids. Per the germline V gene, CDR1 is SGHTA and CDR2 is FQGNSA.